A selection of T cell receptor beta chains follows, all from one sample in a study of shared clonotypes between healthy human individuals. Measured with immunoSEQ multiplex PCR; TCRdb has only the in-frame clones, and not every one. The profile shows 2 million to 2.5 million clones, roughly 91% of them singletons. Sequencing was done on a sample of naive CD8+ T cells from PBMCs. Receptors were obtained from a man between 18 and 29 years old in good health. Some clones in this sample may be carry-over from other donors' samples. Each CDR3 is given with its conserved first and last residue. Each record gives: D gene, clone size, V gene, J gene, CDR3 DNA, CDR3 protein. D genes are given only for firm matches. Clone size is shown for a subset of rows, as once, few, many or a class of expanded clone.

NA	NA	TRBV5-3	TRBJ2-3	TGTGCCAGAAGGCGGGACACCTCTAGCACAGATACGCAGTATTTT	CARRRDTSSTDTQYF
TRBD2	NA	TRBV11-2	TRBJ2-1	TGTGCCAGCAGCTTAGATCGGCCCCCTAGCGGGATCTTGGTTGAGCAGTTCTTC	CASSLDRPPSGILVEQFF
NA	NA	TRBV6-1	TRBJ2-2	TGTGCCAGCAGTGAGGGCATATACACCGGGGAGCTGTTTTTT	CASSEGIYTGELFF
NA	NA	TRBV29-1	TRBJ1-2	TGCAGCGCGATCGGCCAGGGGCTAGGGGGCTACACCTTC	CSAIGQGLGGYTF
NA	NA	TRBV10-3	TRBJ2-7	TGTGCCCTAAAGGAGGGAACCGGACGGAACTACGAGCAGTACTTC	CALKEGTGRNYEQYF
NA	NA	TRBV7-2	TRBJ2-1	TGTGCCAGCAGCTTACCCAGGGAGAAAAGCTCCTACAATGAGCAGTTCTTC	CASSLPREKSSYNEQFF
NA	few	TRBV28	TRBJ2-5	TGTGCCAGCAGTTTTGCCAACTTGGAAGAGACCCAGTACTTC	CASSFANLEETQYF
TRBD1	NA	TRBV27	TRBJ2-7	TGTGCCAGCAGCCGCGAGGCAGGGGGAAAGTACGAGCAGTACTTC	CASSREAGGKYEQYF
NA	NA	TRBV27	TRBJ1-2	TGTGCCAGCAGTTTATCTGAGGGGCACTCACTCCTCTATGGCTACACCTTC	CASSLSEGHSLLYGYTF
TRBD2	NA	TRBV28	TRBJ2-5	TGTGCCAGCAAACTAGCGGGAAACCAGGTTTTGGAGACCCAGTACTTC	CASKLAGNQVLETQYF
TRBD2	NA	TRBV11-2	TRBJ2-7	TGTGCCAGCTCGGGACTAGCGGACTACGAGCAGTACTTC	CASSGLADYEQYF
NA	NA	TRBV4-1	TRBJ1-4	TGCGCCAGCAGCCAAGTCCCCGGTTATGAAAAACTGTTTTTT	CASSQVPGYEKLFF
TRBD2	once	TRBV19	TRBJ2-1	TGTGCCAGTAGTTCCGGGACTAGCGGCTCCAATGAGCAGTTCTTC	CASSSGTSGSNEQFF
NA	NA	TRBV5-4	TRBJ1-5	TGTGCCAGCAGCTTGGCCTTGGGTAGTGTACAGCATTTT	CASSLALGSVQHF
TRBD1	NA	TRBV6-5	TRBJ2-1	TGTGCCAGCAGCTCAGGGGGCCTTGAGCAGTTCTTC	CASSSGGLEQFF
NA	few	TRBV18	TRBJ1-1	TGTGCCAGCTCACCCGAGGCAGTTGAAGCTTTCTTT	CASSPEAVEAFF
TRBD2	NA	TRBV7-9	TRBJ2-7	TGTGCCAGCAGCCCTACCCGACTAGCGGGGGACCCCTACGAGCAGTACTTC	CASSPTRLAGDPYEQYF
NA	NA	TRBV7-9	TRBJ1-4	TGTGCCACAGGGAGGGGAGGAAGCGAAAAACTGTTTTTT	CATGRGGSEKLFF
NA	NA	TRBV4-1	TRBJ1-1	TGCGCCAGCAGCCAAGTCGCGGCGAACACTGAAGCTTTCTTT	CASSQVAANTEAFF
TRBD2	NA	TRBV5-6	TRBJ2-1	TGTGCCAGCAGCTTGTTTGAGGCGGGAGGTTATAATGAGCAGTTCTTC	CASSLFEAGGYNEQFF
NA	NA	TRBV23-1	TRBJ1-5	TGCGCCAGCAGTCCCCGGGACCCAAATAGCAATCAGCCCCAGCATTTT	CASSPRDPNSNQPQHF
NA	NA	TRBV27	TRBJ2-7	TGTGCCAGCAGTTTAAAGATCCGCTACGAGCAGTACTTC	CASSLKIRYEQYF
TRBD2	NA	TRBV12-5	TRBJ2-1	TGTGCTAGTGGTTTGGGGGAGGGTAAATACAATGAGCAGTTCTTC	CASGLGEGKYNEQFF
NA	NA	TRBV13	TRBJ2-7	TGTGCCAGCAGCAACCGGGACTTTTCCTACGAGCAGTACTTC	CASSNRDFSYEQYF
TRBD1	NA	TRBV4-1	TRBJ1-1	TGCGCCAGCAGCCAAGTGATATGGCAGGGGGATGGAAACACTGAAGCTTTCTTT	CASSQVIWQGDGNTEAFF
NA	once	TRBV5-8	TRBJ2-7	TGTGCCAGCAGCTTCCCCGAGGAGGTCTACGAGCAGTACTTC	CASSFPEEVYEQYF
NA	NA	TRBV30	TRBJ2-7	TGTGCCTGGGGGGACGGCTACGAGCAGTACTTC	CAWGDGYEQYF
NA	NA	TRBV6-1	TRBJ2-3	TGTGCCAGCAGAGAAGGAGGGACAGATACGCAGTATTTT	CASREGGTDTQYF
TRBD2	NA	TRBV6-1	TRBJ2-1	TGTGCCAGCGGTAGCGGGAGTTACAATGAGCAGTTCTTC	CASGSGSYNEQFF
TRBD2	NA	TRBV5-4	TRBJ2-1	TGTGCCAGCAGCGCGCTAGCGGGACCCAACTACAATGAGCAGTTCTTC	CASSALAGPNYNEQFF
NA	NA	TRBV5-4	TRBJ2-7	TGTGCCAGCAGCCCCAAAGGAGCCTACGAGCAGTACTTC	CASSPKGAYEQYF
TRBD1	NA	TRBV27	TRBJ2-7	TGTGCCAGCAGTTCGACCGGGACAGGGTCCTACGAGCAGTACTTC	CASSSTGTGSYEQYF
TRBD2	NA	TRBV27	TRBJ2-2	TGTGCCAGCAGTTCCCATCGGACTAGCTTGGCCGGGGAGCTGTTTTTT	CASSSHRTSLAGELFF
TRBD2	NA	TRBV27	TRBJ2-5	TGTGCCAGCAGTTCCTTAGCGGGAATGGAAGAGACCCAGTACTTC	CASSSLAGMEETQYF
NA	NA	TRBV19	TRBJ1-1	TGTGCCAGTAGTAAAAGGGGCGTACGAATGAACACTGAAGCTTTCTTT	CASSKRGVRMNTEAFF
TRBD1	NA	TRBV6-6	TRBJ1-4	TGTGCCAGCAGTACGGGGACAGGCAATGAAAAACTGTTTTTT	CASSTGTGNEKLFF